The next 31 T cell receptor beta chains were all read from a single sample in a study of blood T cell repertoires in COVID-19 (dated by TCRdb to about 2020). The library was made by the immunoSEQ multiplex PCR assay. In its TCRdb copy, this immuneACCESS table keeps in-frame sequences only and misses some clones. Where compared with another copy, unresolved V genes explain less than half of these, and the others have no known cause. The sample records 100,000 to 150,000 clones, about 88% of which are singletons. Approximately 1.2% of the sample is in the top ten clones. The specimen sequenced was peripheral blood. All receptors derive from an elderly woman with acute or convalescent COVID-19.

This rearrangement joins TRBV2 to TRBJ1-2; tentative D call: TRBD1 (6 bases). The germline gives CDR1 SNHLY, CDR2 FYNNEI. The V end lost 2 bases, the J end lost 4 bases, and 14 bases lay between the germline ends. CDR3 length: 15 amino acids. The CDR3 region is CASSESGAVGYGYTF. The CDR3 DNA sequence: TGTGCCAGCAGTGAATCAGGGGCAGTAGGCTATGGCTACACCTTC.

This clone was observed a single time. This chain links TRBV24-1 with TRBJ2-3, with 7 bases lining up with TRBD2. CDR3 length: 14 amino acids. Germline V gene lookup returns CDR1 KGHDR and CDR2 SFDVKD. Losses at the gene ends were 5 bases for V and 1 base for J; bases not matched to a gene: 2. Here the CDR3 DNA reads TGTGCCACCAGTGTGGCGGGGGGCACAGATACGCAGTATTTT. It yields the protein CATSVAGGTDTQYF.

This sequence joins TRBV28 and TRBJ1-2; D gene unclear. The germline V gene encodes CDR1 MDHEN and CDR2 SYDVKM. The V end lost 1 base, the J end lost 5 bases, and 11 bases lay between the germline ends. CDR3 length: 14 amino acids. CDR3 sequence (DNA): TGTGCCAGCAGTTTATTTTCCAGGCCTTATGGCTACACCTTC. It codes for CASSLFSRPYGYTF.

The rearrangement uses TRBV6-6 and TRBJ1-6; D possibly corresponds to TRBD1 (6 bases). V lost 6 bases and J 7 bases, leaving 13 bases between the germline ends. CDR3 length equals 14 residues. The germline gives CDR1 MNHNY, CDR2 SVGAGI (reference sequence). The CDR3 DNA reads TGTGCCAGCAGGCACCGAGGACAGAATTCACCCCTCCACTTT. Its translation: CASRHRGQNSPLHF.

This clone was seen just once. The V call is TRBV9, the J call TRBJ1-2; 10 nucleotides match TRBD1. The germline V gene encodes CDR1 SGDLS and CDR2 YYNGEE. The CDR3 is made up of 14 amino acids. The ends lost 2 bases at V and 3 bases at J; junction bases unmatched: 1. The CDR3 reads CASSVGTGDYGYTF. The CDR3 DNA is TGTGCCAGCAGCGTCGGGACAGGGGACTATGGCTACACCTTC. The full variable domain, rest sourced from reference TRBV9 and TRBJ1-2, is DSGVTQTPKHLITATGQRVTLRCSPRSGDLSVYWYQQSLDQGLQFLIQYYNGEERAKGNILERFSAQQFPDLHSELNLSSLELGDSALYFCASSVGTGDYGYTFGSGTRLTVV.

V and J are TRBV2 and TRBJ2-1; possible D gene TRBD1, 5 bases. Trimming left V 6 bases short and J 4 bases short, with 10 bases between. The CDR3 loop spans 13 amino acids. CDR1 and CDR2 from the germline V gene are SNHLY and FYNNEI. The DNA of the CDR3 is TGTGCCAGCAGGCCCGACAGTTACAATGAGCAGTTCTTC. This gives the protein CASRPDSYNEQFF.

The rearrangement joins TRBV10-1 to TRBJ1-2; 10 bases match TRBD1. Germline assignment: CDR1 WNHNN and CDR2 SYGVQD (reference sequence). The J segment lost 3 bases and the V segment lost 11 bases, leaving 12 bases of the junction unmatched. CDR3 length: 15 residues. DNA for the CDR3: TGCGCCGGCTGGGACAGGGGTTTTATTGACTATGGCTACACCTTC. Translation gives CAGWDRGFIDYGYTF.

The CDR3 reads CATSSGGPDNNEQFF. The CDR3 nucleotides are TGTGCCACCTCTAGCGGGGGGCCGGATAACAATGAGCAGTTCTTC. This chain joins TRBV24-1 and TRBJ2-1; 11 nucleotides line up with TRBD2. V dropped 9 bases and J dropped 5; count of bases not matched to a gene: 8. This CDR3 has 15 residues. CDR1 is KGHDR, CDR2 SFDVKD, per germline.

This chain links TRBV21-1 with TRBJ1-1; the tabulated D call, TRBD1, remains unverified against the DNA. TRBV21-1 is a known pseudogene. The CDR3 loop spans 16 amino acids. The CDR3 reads CASSSQIGRGYTEAFF. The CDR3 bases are TGTGCCAGCAGCTCGCAAATAGGCAGGGGGTACACTGAAGCTTTCTTT.

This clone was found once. Here the CDR3 DNA reads TGTGCCATCAGTGAGCCCCTCCAAGAGACCCAGTACTTC. The encoded protein is CAISEPLQETQYF. The chain uses TRBV10-3 and TRBJ2-5, with D unclear. In germline, CDR1 is ENHRY, CDR2 SYGVKD. Trimming shortened V by 2 bases and J by 1 base, and 5 bases separated the two germline ends. The CDR3 loop spans 13 amino acids.

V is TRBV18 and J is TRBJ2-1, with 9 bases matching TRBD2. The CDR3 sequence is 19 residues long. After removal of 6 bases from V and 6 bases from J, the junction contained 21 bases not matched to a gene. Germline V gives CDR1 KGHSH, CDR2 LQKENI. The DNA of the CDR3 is TGTGCCAGCTCCCCTTTAATCAGGACTAGCGTTCGGTCGGGCAATGAGCAGTTCTTC. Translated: CASSPLIRTSVRSGNEQFF.

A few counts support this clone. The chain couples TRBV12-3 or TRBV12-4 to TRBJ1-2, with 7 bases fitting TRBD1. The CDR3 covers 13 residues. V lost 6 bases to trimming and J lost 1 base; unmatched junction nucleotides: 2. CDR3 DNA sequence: TGTGCCAGCAGACGGGACAGTAACTATGGCTACACCTTC. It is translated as CASRRDSNYGYTF.

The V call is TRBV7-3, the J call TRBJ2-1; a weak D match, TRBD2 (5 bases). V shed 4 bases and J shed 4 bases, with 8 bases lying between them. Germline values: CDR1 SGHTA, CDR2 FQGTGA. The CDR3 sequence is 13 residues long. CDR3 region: CASSSGIYNEQFF. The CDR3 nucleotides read TGTGCCAGCAGCTCCGGGATTTACAATGAGCAGTTCTTC.

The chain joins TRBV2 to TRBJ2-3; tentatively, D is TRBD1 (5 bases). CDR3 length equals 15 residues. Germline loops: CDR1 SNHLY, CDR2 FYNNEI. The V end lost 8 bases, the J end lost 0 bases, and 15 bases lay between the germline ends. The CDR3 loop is CASQVKGASTDTQYF. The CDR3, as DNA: TGTGCCAGCCAGGTTAAAGGGGCTAGCACAGATACGCAGTATTTT.

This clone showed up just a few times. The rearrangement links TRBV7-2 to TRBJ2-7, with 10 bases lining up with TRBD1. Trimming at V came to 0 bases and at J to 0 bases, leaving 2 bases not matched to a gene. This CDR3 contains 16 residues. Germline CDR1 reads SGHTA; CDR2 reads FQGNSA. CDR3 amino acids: CASSLAGTGASYEQYF. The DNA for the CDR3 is TGTGCCAGCAGCTTAGCGGGGACAGGGGCCTCCTACGAGCAGTACTTC.

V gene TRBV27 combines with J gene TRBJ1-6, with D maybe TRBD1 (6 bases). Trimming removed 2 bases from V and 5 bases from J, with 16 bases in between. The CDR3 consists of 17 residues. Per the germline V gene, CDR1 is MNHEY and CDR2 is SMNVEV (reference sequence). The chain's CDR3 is CASSLDLGQTHNSPLHF. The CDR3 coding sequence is TGTGCCAGCAGTTTAGACCTCGGACAGACTCATAATTCACCCCTCCACTTT.

The CDR3 nucleotides read TGCGCCAGCAGCCCCGGAGGACAGGGAGGTAATGAAAAACTGTTTTTT. Protein: CASSPGGQGGNEKLFF. The chain has TRBV5-1 and TRBJ1-4, with 8 bases that match TRBD1. The V gene's germline CDR1 is SGHRS and CDR2 YFSETQ. The CDR3 has 16 residues. V shed 4 bases, J shed 4 bases, and the junction held 9 bases outside the gene matches. The whole variable domain, remainder taken from reference TRBV5-1 and TRBJ1-4, is KAGVTQTPRYLIKTRGQQVTLSCSPISGHRSVSWYQQTPGQGLQFLFEYFSETQRNKGNFPGRFSGRQFSNSRSEMNVSTLELGDSALYLCASSPGGQGGNEKLFFGSGTQLSVL.

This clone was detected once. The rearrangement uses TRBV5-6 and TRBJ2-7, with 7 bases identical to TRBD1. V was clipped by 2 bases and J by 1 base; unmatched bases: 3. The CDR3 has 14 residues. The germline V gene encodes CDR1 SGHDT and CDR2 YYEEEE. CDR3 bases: TGTGCCAGCAGCTTTACGGACAGGTCCTACGAGCAGTACTTC. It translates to CASSFTDRSYEQYF.

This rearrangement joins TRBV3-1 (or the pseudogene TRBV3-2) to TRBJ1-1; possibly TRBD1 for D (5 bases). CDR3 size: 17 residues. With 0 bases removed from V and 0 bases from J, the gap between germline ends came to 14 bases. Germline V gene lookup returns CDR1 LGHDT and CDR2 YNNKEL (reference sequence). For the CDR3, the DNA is TGTGCCAGCAGCCAAGATCAGGGTCGGACTATGAACACTGAAGCTTTCTTT. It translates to CASSQDQGRTMNTEAFF.

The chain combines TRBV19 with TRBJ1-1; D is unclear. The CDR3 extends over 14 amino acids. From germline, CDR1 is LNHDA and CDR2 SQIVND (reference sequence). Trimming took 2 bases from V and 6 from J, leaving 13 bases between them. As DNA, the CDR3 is TGTGCCAGTAGTATATTAGCAGTAGGCTCTGAAGCTTTCTTT. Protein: CASSILAVGSEAFF.

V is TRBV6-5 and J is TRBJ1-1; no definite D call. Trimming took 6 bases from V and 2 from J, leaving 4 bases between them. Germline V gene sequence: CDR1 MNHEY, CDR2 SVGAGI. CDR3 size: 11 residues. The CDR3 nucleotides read TGTGCCAGCAGGACAAACACTGAAGCTTTCTTT. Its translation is CASRTNTEAFF.

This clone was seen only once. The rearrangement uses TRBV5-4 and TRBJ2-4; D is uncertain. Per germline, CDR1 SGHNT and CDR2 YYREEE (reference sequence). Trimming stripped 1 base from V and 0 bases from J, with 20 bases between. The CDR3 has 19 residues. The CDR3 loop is CASSLPWVQVHLAKNIQYF. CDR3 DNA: TGTGCCAGCAGCTTGCCTTGGGTCCAGGTTCACCTAGCCAAAAACATTCAGTACTTC. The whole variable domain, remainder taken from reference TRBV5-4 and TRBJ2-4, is ETGVTQSPTHLIKTRGQQVTLRCSSQSGHNTVSWYQQALGQGPQFIFQYYREEENGRGNFPPRFSGLQFPNYSSELNVNALELDDSALYLCASSLPWVQVHLAKNIQYFGAGTRLSVL.

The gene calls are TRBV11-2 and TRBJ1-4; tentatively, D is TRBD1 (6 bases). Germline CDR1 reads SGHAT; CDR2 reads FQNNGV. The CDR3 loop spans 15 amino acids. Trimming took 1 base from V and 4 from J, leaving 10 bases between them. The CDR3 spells CASSLAFRGNEKLFF. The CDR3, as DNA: TGTGCCAGCAGCTTAGCTTTCAGGGGTAATGAAAAACTGTTTTTT.

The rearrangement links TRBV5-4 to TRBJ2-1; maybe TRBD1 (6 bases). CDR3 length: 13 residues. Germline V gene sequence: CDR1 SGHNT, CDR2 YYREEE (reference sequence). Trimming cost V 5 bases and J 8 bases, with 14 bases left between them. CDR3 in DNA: TGTGCCAGCAGTAAGGACAGTCTGGATGAGCAGTTCTTC. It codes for CASSKDSLDEQFF. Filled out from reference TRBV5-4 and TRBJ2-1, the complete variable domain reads ETGVTQSPTHLIKTRGQQVTLRCSSQSGHNTVSWYQQALGQGPQFIFQYYREEENGRGNFPPRFSGLQFPNYSSELNVNALELDDSALYLCASSKDSLDEQFFGPGTRLTVL.

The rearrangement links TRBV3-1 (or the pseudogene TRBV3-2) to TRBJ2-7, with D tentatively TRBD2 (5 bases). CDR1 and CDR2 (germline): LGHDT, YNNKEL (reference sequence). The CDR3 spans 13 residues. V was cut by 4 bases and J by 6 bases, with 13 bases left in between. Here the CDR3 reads CASSLYNGIEQYF. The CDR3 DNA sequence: TGTGCCAGCAGCCTCTATAACGGGATCGAGCAGTACTTC.

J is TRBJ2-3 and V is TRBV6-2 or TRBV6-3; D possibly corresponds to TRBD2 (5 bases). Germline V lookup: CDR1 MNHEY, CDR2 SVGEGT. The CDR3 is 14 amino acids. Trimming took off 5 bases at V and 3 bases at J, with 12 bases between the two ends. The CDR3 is CASSTPWRTDTQYF. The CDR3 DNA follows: TGTGCCAGCAGTACCCCATGGAGGACAGATACGCAGTATTTT.

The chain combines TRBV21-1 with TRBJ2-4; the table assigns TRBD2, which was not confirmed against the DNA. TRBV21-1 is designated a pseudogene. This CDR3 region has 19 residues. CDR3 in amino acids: CASSNSGSGLAGERNIQYF. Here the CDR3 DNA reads TGTGCCAGCAGCAATTCTGGATCGGGACTAGCGGGGGAGAGGAACATTCAGTACTTC.

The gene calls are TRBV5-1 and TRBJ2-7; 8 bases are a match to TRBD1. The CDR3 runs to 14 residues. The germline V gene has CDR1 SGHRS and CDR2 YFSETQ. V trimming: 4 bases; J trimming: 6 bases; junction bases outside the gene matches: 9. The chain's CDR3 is CASSPRTGLGEQYF. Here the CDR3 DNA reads TGCGCCAGCAGCCCCCGGACAGGGCTGGGCGAGCAGTACTTC. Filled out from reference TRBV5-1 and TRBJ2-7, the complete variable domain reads KAGVTQTPRYLIKTRGQQVTLSCSPISGHRSVSWYQQTPGQGLQFLFEYFSETQRNKGNFPGRFSGRQFSNSRSEMNVSTLELGDSALYLCASSPRTGLGEQYFGPGTRLTVT.

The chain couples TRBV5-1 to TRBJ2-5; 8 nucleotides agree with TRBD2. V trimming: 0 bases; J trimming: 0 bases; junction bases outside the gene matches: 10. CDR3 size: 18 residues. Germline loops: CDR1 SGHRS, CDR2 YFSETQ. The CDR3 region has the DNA TGCGCCAGCAGCTTGGGCCCTCGGGGACTAGAGTACCAAGAGACCCAGTACTTC. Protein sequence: CASSLGPRGLEYQETQYF.

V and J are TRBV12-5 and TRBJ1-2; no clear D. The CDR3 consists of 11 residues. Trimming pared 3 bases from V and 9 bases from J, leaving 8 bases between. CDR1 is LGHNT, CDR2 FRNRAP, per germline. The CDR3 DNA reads TGTGCTAGTGGTTTTGGCACGCGCTACACCTTC. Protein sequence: CASGFGTRYTF.

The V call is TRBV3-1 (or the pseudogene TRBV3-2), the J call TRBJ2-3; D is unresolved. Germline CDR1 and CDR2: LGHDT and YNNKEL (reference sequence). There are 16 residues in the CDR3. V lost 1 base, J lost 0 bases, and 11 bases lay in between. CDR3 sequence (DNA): TGTGCCAGCAGCCAAGGTGTGGGCATTAGCACAGATACGCAGTATTTT. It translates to CASSQGVGISTDTQYF.